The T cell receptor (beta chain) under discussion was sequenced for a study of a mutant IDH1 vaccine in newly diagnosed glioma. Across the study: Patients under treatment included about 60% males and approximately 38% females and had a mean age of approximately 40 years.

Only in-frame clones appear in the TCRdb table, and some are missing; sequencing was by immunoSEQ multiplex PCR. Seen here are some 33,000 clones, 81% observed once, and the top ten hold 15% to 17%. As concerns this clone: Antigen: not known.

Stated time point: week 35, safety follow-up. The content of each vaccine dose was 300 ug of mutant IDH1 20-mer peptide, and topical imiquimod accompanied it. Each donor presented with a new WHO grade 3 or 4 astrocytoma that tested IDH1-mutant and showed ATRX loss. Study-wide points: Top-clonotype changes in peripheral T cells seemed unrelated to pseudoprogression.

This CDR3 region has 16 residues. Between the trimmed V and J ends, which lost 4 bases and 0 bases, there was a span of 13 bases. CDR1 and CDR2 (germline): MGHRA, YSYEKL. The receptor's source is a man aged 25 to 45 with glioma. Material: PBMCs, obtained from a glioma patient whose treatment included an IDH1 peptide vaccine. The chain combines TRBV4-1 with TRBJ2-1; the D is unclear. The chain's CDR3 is CASSRATGSSYNEQFF. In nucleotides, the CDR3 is TGCGCCAGCAGCCGAGCGACTGGCAGCTCCTACAATGAGCAGTTCTTC.